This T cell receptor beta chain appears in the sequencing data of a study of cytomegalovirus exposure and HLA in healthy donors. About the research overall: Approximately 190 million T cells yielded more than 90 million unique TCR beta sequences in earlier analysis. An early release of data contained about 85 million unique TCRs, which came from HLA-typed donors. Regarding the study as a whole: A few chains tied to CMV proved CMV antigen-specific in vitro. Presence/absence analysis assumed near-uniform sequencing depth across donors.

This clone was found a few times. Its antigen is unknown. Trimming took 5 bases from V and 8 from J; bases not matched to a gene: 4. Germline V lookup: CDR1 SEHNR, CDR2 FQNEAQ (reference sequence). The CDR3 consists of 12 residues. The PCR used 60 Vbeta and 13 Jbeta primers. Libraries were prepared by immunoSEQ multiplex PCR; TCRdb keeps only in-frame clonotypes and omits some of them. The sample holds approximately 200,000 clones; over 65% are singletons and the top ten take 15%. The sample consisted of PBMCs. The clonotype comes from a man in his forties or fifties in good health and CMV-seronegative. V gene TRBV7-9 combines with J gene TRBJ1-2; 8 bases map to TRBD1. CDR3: CASSQGARGYTF. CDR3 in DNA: TGTGCCAGCAGCCAGGGGGCACGGGGCTACACCTTC.